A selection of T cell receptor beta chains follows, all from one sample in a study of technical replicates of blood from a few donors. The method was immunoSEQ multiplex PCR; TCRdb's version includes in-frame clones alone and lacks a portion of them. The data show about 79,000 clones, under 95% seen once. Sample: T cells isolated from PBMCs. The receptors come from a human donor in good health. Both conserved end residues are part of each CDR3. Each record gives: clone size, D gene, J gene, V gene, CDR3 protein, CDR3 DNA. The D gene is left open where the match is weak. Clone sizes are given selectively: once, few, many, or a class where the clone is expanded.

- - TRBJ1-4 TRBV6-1 CASSESSSEKLFF TGTGCCAGCAGTGAATCCTCCTCTGAAAAACTGTTTTTT
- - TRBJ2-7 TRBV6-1 CASTDDGVAYYEQYF TGTGCCAGCACAGACGATGGAGTAGCATATTACGAGCAGTACTTC
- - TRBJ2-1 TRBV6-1 CASSEGLRGFGYNEQFF TGTGCCAGCAGTGAGGGTCTGCGAGGATTCGGCTACAATGAGCAGTTCTTC
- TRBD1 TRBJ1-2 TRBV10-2 CASSAGGDGYTF TGCGCCAGCAGTGCAGGGGGCGATGGCTACACCTTC
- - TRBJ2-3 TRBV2 CASAVAHSTDTQYF TGTGCCAGTGCAGTAGCACATAGCACAGATACGCAGTATTTT
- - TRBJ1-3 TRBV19 CASSRGGNTIYF TGTGCCAGTAGCCGGGGTGGAAACACCATATATTTT
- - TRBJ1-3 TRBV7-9 CASSFRQTGGNTIYF TGTGCCAGCAGCTTTCGACAGACAGGAGGAAACACCATATATTTT
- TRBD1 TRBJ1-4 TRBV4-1 CASMGTGFEKLFF TGCGCCAGCATGGGGACAGGGTTTGAAAAACTGTTTTTT
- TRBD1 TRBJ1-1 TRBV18 CASSNTTGGRSFF TGTGCCAGCTCGAACACGACAGGGGGAAGGTCTTTCTTT
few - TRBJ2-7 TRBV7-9 CASSSFHEQYF TGTGCCAGCAGCTCCTTCCACGAGCAGTACTTC
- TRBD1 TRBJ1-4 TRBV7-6 CASSLFPTGKGTNEKLFF TGTGCCAGCAGCTTATTCCCGACAGGGAAAGGAACTAATGAAAAACTGTTTTTT
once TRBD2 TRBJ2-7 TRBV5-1 CASSLGPSGSYEQYF TGCGCCAGCAGCTTGGGCCCTAGCGGCTCCTACGAGCAGTACTTC
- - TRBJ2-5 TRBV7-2 CASSPSKGETQYF TGTGCCAGCAGCCCATCGAAGGGGGAGACCCAGTACTTC
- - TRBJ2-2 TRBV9 CASSVGGLNTGELFF TGTGCCAGCAGCGTGGGGGGACTTAACACCGGGGAGCTGTTTTTT
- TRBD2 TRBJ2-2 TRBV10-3 CAISGRLAANTGELFF TGTGCCATCAGTGGTCGACTAGCGGCTAACACCGGGGAGCTGTTTTTT
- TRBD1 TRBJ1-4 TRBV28 CASSFLQGNEKLFF TGTGCCAGCAGTTTCTTACAGGGGAATGAAAAACTGTTTTTT
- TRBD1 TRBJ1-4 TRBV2 CASSSGTGYEKLFF TGTGCCAGCAGCAGCGGGACAGGGTATGAAAAACTGTTTTTT
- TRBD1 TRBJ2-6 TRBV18 CASSGQATYSGANVLTF TGTGCCAGCTCAGGACAGGCGACGTACTCTGGGGCCAACGTCCTGACTTTC
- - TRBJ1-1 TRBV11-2 CASSQMNTEAFF TGTGCCAGCAGTCAAATGAACACTGAAGCTTTCTTT
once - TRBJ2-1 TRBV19 CASRLGLEQFF TGTGCCAGTAGGTTAGGACTCGAGCAGTTCTTC
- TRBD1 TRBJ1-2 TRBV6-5 CASSLGTGSGGYTF TGTGCCAGCAGTCTCGGGACAGGATCCGGTGGCTACACCTTC
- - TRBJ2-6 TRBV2 CASRYRDSGANVLTF TGTGCCAGCAGATACAGGGACTCTGGGGCCAACGTCCTGACTTTC
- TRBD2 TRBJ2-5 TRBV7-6 CASSLARGLAGGETQYF TGTGCCAGCAGCTTAGCCCGGGGACTAGCGGGAGGCGAGACCCAGTACTTC
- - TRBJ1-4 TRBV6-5 CASKPGLTNEKLFF TGTGCCAGCAAACCGGGACTTACTAATGAAAAACTGTTTTTT
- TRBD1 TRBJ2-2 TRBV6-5 CASIDRGRHAGELFF TGTGCCAGCATTGACAGGGGGCGTCATGCCGGGGAGCTGTTTTTT
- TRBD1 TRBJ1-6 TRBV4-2 CASSHPDRGNSPLHF TGTGCCAGCAGCCATCCCGACAGGGGGAATTCACCCCTCCACTTT
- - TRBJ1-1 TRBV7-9 CASSSRGTEAFF TGTGCCAGCAGCTCTCGGGGGACTGAAGCTTTCTTT
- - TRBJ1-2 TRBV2 CATLLSTVSGYTF TGTGCCACCCTCCTTTCGACAGTGAGTGGCTACACCTTC
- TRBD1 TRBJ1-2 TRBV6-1 CASSRDRANYGYTF TGTGCCAGCAGTAGAGACAGGGCCAACTATGGCTACACCTTC
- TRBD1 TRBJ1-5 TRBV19 CASSRGSPWNQPQHF TGTGCCAGTAGCAGGGGGTCGCCCTGGAATCAGCCCCAGCATTTT
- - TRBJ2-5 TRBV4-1 CASSQALEETQYF TGCGCCAGCAGCCAAGCTCTAGAAGAGACCCAGTACTTC
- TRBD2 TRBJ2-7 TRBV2 CASSAIAGDIYEQYF TGTGCCAGCAGCGCCATAGCGGGAGATATCTACGAGCAGTACTTC
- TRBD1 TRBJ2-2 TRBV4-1 CASSQVTGEFTGELFF TGCGCCAGCAGCCAAGTCACAGGGGAGTTCACCGGGGAGCTGTTTTTT
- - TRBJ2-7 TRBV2 CASSDPRSSYEQYF TGTGCCAGCAGTGATCCTAGGAGCTCCTACGAGCAGTACTTC
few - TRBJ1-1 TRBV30 CAWSVQDYTEAFF TGTGCCTGGAGTGTACAAGATTACACTGAAGCTTTCTTT
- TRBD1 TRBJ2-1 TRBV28 CASSPEDRAYNEQFF TGTGCCAGCAGTCCCGAGGACAGGGCCTACAATGAGCAGTTCTTC
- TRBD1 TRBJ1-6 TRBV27 CASTEGDRVNSPLHF TGTGCCAGCACCGAGGGGGACAGAGTAAATTCACCCCTCCACTTT
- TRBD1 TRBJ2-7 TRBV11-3 CASSDNRGRPYEQYF TGTGCCAGCAGCGACAACAGGGGGCGGCCGTACGAGCAGTACTTC
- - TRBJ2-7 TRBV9 CASTRGVRDEQYF TGTGCCAGCACCAGGGGCGTGCGGGACGAGCAGTACTTC
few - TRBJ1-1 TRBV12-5 CASGTRENTEAFF TGTGCTAGTGGTACCAGGGAGAACACTGAAGCTTTCTTT
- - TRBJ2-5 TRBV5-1 CASSLGLKETQYF TGCGCCAGCAGCTTGGGGCTGAAAGAGACCCAGTACTTC
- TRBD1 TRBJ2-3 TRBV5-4 CASSRFGTGERDTQYF TGTGCCAGCAGCCGATTTGGGACAGGGGAGAGGGATACGCAGTATTTT
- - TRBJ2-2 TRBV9 CASGQNTGELFF TGTGCCAGCGGGCAGAACACCGGGGAGCTGTTTTTT
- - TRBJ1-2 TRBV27 CASTPGGALSGYTF TGTGCCAGCACCCCTGGCGGGGCGTTGTCGGGCTACACCTTC
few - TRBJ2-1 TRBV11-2 CASSLGRKTTSSYNEQFF TGTGCCAGCAGCTTGGGGAGGAAAACTACGAGCTCCTACAATGAGCAGTTCTTC
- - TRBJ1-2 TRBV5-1 CASSFGRAITSNYGYTF TGCGCCAGCAGCTTCGGCAGGGCGATAACTTCCAACTATGGCTACACCTTC
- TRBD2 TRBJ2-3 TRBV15 CATSSSSGRGDTQYF TGTGCCACCAGCAGCAGTAGCGGGAGAGGAGATACGCAGTATTTT
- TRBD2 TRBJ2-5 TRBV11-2 CASASVAGGPWETQYF TGTGCCAGCGCCTCAGTAGCGGGGGGGCCGTGGGAGACCCAGTACTTC
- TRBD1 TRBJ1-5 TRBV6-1 CATPGTGNNQPQHF TGTGCCACCCCCGGGACAGGGAACAATCAGCCCCAGCATTTT
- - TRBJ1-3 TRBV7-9 CASTQAGYSGNTIYF TGTGCCAGCACCCAGGCGGGTTACTCTGGAAACACCATATATTTT
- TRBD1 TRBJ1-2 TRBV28 CASSRNRDRGYTF TGTGCCAGCAGCCGCAACAGGGACAGAGGCTACACCTTC
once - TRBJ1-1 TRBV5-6 CASSLGRRVIAPARGAFF TGTGCCAGCAGCTTGGGCCGGAGGGTCATAGCTCCAGCCCGGGGAGCTTTCTTT
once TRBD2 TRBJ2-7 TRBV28 CASSLLGTSGRYEQYF TGTGCCAGCAGTTTATTAGGGACTAGCGGGAGGTACGAGCAGTACTTC
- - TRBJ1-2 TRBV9 CASSQLTGFGYTF TGTGCCAGCAGCCAACTAACAGGGTTCGGCTACACCTTC
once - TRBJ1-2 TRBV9 CASSVSSEPYGYTF TGTGCCAGCAGCGTATCGTCAGAACCCTATGGCTACACCTTC
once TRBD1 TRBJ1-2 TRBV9 CASSERDSSRTDYGYTF TGTGCCAGCAGCGAGAGGGACAGCTCACGAACCGACTATGGCTACACCTTC
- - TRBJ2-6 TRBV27 CASSSRSSGANVLTF TGTGCCAGCAGTTCCCGTAGCTCTGGGGCCAACGTCCTGACTTTC
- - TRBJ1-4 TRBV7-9 CASSPPSGLILFF TGTGCCAGCAGCCCACCTTCTGGCTTGATCCTGTTTTTT
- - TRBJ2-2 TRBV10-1 CASSGGQNTGELFF TGCGCCAGCAGTGGGGGACAGAACACCGGGGAGCTGTTTTTT
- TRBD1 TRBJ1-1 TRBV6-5 CASSLTGDWNTEAFF TGTGCCAGCAGTTTGACAGGGGACTGGAACACTGAAGCTTTCTTT